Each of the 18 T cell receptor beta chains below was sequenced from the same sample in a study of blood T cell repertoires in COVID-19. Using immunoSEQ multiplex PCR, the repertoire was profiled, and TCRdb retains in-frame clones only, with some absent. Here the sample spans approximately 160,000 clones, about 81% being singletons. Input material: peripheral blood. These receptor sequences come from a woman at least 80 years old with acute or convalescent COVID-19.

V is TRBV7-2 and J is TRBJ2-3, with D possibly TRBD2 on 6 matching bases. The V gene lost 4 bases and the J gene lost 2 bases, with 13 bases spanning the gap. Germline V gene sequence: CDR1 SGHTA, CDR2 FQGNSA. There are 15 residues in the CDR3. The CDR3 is CASSWGDGFTDTQYF. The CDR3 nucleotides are TGTGCCAGCAGCTGGGGGGACGGTTTCACAGATACGCAGTATTTT.

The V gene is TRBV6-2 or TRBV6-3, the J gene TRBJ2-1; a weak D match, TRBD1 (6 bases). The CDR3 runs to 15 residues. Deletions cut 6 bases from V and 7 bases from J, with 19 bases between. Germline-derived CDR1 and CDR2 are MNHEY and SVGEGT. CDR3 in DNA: TGTGCCAGCAGCCCCAGGGGATACACATCGAATGAGCAGTTCTTC. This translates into CASSPRGYTSNEQFF.

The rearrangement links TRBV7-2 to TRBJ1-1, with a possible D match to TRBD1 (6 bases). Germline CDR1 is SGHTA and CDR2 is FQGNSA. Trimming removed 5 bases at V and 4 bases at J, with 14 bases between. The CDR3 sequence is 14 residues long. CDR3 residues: CASSEHRESTEAFF. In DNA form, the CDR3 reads TGTGCCAGCAGCGAACACAGGGAATCCACTGAAGCTTTCTTT.

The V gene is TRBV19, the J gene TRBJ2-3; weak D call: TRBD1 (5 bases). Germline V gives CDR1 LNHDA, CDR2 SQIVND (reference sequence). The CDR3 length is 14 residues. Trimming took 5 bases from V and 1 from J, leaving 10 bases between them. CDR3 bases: TGTGCCAGTAGTTTGAGACAGCGCACAGATACGCAGTATTTT. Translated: CASSLRQRTDTQYF.

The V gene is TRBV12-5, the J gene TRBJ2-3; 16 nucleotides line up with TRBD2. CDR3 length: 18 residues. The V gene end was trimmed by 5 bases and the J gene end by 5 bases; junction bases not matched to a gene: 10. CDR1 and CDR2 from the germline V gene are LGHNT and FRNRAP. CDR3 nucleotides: TGTGCTAGTGGTCCCGGGACTAGCGGGAGGGCTTTCCAAGATACGCAGTATTTT. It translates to CASGPGTSGRAFQDTQYF.

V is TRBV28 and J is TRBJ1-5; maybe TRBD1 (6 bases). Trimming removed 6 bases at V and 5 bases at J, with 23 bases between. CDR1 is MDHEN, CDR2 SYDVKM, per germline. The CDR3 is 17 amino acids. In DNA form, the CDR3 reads TGTGCCAGCAGCGCCGGATTGGGGGCCCCGAAGTATCAGCCCCAGCATTTT. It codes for CASSAGLGAPKYQPQHF.

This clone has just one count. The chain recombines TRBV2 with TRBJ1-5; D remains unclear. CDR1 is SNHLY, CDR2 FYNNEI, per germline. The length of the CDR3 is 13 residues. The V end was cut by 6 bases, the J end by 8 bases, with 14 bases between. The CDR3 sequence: CASSASLEKPQHF. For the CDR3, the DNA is TGTGCCAGCAGCGCCTCCCTAGAAAAGCCCCAGCATTTT.

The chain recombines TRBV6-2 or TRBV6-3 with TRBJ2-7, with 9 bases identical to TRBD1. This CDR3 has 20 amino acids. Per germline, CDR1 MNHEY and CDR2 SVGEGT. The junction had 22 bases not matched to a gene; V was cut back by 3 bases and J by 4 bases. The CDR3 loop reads CASSYLTGTGSIRGQYEQYF. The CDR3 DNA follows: TGTGCCAGCAGTTATTTAACCGGGACAGGGTCAATACGGGGCCAATACGAGCAGTACTTC.

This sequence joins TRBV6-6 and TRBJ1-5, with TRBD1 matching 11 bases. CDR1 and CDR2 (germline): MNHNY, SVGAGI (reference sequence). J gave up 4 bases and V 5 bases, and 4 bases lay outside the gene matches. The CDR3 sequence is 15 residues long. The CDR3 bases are TGTGCCAGCAGTCCGGGACAGGGGGTGAATCAGCCCCAGCATTTT. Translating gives CASSPGQGVNQPQHF.

CDR3 loop: CSVIPGLAGGWGTDTQYF. Here the CDR3 DNA reads TGCAGCGTCATCCCGGGACTAGCGGGAGGCTGGGGCACAGATACGCAGTATTTT. The chain is built from TRBV29-1 and TRBJ2-3; 15 positions agree with TRBD2. The CDR3 contains 18 residues. The V gene end was trimmed by 6 bases and the J gene end by 1 base; junction bases not matched to a gene: 11. The germline gives CDR1 SQVTM, CDR2 ANQGSEA.

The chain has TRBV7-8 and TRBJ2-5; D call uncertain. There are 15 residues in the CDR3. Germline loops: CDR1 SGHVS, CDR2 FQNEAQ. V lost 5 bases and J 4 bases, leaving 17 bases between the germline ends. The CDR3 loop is CASSPRPGLRETQYF. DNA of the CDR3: TGTGCCAGCAGCCCTCGGCCAGGTTTAAGAGAGACCCAGTACTTC.

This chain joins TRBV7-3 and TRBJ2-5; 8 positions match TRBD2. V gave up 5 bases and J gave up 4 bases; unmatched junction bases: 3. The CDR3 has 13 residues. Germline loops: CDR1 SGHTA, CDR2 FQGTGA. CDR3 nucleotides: TGTGCCAGCAGCCTCCGGGGGGGAGAGACCCAGTACTTC. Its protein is CASSLRGGETQYF.

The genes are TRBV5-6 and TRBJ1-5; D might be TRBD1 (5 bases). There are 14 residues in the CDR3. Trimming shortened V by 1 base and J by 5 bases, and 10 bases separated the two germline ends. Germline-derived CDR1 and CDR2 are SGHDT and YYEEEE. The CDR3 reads CASSLNSGYQPQHF. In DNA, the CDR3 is TGTGCCAGCAGCTTGAATTCAGGGTATCAGCCCCAGCATTTT.

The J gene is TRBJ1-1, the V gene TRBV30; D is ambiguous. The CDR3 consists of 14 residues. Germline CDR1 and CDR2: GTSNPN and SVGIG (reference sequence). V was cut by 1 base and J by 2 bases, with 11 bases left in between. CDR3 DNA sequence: TGTGCCTGGAGTGCACTGACACCTAACACTGAAGCTTTCTTT. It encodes CAWSALTPNTEAFF.

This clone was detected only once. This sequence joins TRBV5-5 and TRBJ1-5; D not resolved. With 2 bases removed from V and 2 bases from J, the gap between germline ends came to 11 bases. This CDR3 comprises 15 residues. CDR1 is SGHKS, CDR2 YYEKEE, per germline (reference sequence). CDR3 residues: CASSLSGIGNQPQHF. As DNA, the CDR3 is TGTGCCAGCAGCTTATCCGGGATTGGCAATCAGCCCCAGCATTTT.

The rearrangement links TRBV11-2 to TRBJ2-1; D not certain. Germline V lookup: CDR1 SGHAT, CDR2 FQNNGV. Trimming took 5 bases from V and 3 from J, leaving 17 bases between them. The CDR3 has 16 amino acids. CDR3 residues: CASSPRRAPFYNEQFF. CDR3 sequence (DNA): TGTGCCAGCAGCCCCCGTCGAGCTCCCTTCTACAATGAGCAGTTCTTC.

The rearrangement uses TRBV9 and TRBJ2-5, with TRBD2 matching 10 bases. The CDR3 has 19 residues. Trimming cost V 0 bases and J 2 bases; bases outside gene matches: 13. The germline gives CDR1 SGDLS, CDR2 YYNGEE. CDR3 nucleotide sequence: TGTGCCAGCAGCGTAGGATTAGGAGCGGGGGGGCCGGGACAAGAGACCCAGTACTTC. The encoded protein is CASSVGLGAGGPGQETQYF.

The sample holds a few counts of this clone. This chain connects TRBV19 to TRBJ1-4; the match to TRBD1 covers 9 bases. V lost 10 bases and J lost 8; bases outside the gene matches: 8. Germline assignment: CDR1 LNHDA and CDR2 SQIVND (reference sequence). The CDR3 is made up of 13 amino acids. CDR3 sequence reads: CATLGQGREKLFF. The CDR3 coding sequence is TGTGCCACCCTTGGACAGGGGAGGGAAAAACTGTTTTTT. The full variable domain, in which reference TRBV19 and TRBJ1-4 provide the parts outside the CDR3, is DGGITQSPKYLFRKEGQNVTLSCEQNLNHDAMYWYRQDPGQGLRLIYYSQIVNDFQKGDIAEGYSVSREKKESFPLTVTSAQKNPTAFYLCATLGQGREKLFFGSGTQLSVL.